This is a list of T cell receptor beta chains from one sample in a study of T-cell memory formation after mild COVID-19. One entry per CDR3 protein results from TCRdb running MiXCR on the 5' RACE reads. The profile shows 450,000 or so distinct CDR3 sequences, 20% of them singletons. The source material was PBMCs or a T cell subset sorted from them (not recorded which). The receptors were sampled from an adult woman who had mild COVID-19 (a few samples of this study predate the infection). Cell type and time point are not known. Both conserved end residues are part of each CDR3. A D gene is named only where the DNA matches it firmly. Size is stated for part of the rows, as once, few or many counts, or as a class when the clone is expanded.

V,size,D,J,CDR3,DNA
TRBV9,few,NA,TRBJ2-1,CASSVAPTIVDEQFF,TGTGCCAGCAGCGTAGCTCCTACGATTGTGGATGAGCAGTTCTTC
TRBV11-1,NA,TRBD2,TRBJ2-5,CASSTDIAGLQETQYF,TGTGCCAGCAGCACGGATATAGCGGGTCTACAAGAGACCCAGTACTTC
TRBV6-1,NA,TRBD1,TRBJ2-2,CASSLKSGQGLQLNTGELFF,TGTGCCAGCAGTTTAAAGTCGGGACAGGGGCTCCAGTTAAACACCGGGGAGCTGTTTTTT
TRBV7-2,many,NA,TRBJ1-5,CASSRQYSNQPQHF,TGTGCCAGCAGCAGACAGTATAGCAATCAGCCCCAGCATTTT
TRBV29-1,NA,NA,TRBJ2-5,CSVDDLGTQYF,TGCAGCGTTGATGATCTGGGGACCCAGTACTTC
TRBV6-1,NA,NA,TRBJ1-6,CATRGEAYNSPLHF,TGTGCCACCCGGGGAGAGGCTTATAATTCACCCCTCCACTTT
TRBV7-2,NA,NA,TRBJ1-3,CASSLQQYSGNTIYF,TGTGCCAGCAGCTTACAACAGTACTCTGGAAACACCATATATTTT
TRBV7-9,NA,TRBD2,TRBJ2-1,CASKEAGGGKFF,TGTGCCAGCAAGGAAGCGGGAGGGGGAAAATTCTTC
TRBV7-2,few,TRBD1,TRBJ1-1,CASSSQGAGEAFF,TGTGCCAGCAGCTCACAGGGGGCGGGGGAAGCTTTCTTT
TRBV18,few,NA,TRBJ2-1,CASSPPTWGDGNEQFF,TGTGCCAGCTCACCGCCGACATGGGGGGATGGTAATGAGCAGTTCTTC
TRBV6-5,NA,NA,TRBJ1-1,CASSYGGGPEAFF,TGTGCCAGCAGTTATGGCGGGGGGCCTGAAGCTTTCTTT
TRBV4-2,few,NA,TRBJ2-3,CASKTASSTDTQYF,TGTGCCAGCAAGACAGCGTCAAGCACAGATACGCAGTATTTT
TRBV4-3,NA,TRBD2,TRBJ2-7,CASSLNRGLAGEQYF,TGCGCCAGCAGCTTGAACCGGGGACTAGCGGGGGAGCAGTACTTC
TRBV20-1,NA,TRBD1,TRBJ2-2,CSASHRGMLDRELFF,TGCAGTGCCTCACACAGGGGGATGTTGGACAGGGAGCTGTTTTTT
TRBV30,NA,NA,TRBJ2-2,CAWSADTAVIGELFF,TGTGCCTGGAGTGCGGATACCGCCGTTATAGGGGAGCTGTTTTTT
TRBV7-8,few,NA,TRBJ2-7,CASSSLTVKQYF,TGTGCCAGCAGCTCCCTGACCGTGAAGCAGTACTTC
TRBV6-6,NA,NA,TRBJ1-4,CASSSEGEKLFF,TGTGCCAGCAGTTCTGAGGGGGAAAAACTGTTTTTT
TRBV14,few,NA,TRBJ1-2,CASSQGRAGGYGYTF,TGTGCCAGCAGCCAAGGGAGGGCCGGGGGCTATGGCTACACCTTC
TRBV21-1,many,NA,TRBJ2-7,CASSNRRGSMPYEQYF,TGTGCCAGCAGCAACCGAAGGGGTAGCATGCCCTACGAGCAGTACTTC
TRBV5-4,NA,TRBD1,TRBJ2-5,CASSKGTGLETQYF,TGTGCCAGCAGTAAGGGGACAGGGTTGGAGACCCAGTACTTC
TRBV18,few,NA,TRBJ2-7,CASSPGASASYEQYF,TGTGCCAGCTCACCTGGGGCGTCGGCCTCCTACGAGCAGTACTTC
TRBV30,NA,TRBD2,TRBJ2-7,CAWSVGRVLGSSYEQYF,TGTGCCTGGAGTGTAGGGAGGGTCCTGGGGAGCTCCTACGAGCAGTACTTC
TRBV7-2,many,NA,TRBJ2-3,CASSFMGARPTDTQYF,TGTGCCAGCAGCTTCATGGGGGCCCGGCCCACAGATACGCAGTATTTT
TRBV24-1,NA,NA,TRBJ2-2,CATSDLGRFTGELFF,TGTGCCACCAGTGATTTGGGCAGATTTACCGGGGAGCTGTTTTTT
TRBV2,NA,NA,TRBJ1-6,CASSKEGDRSPLHF,TGTGCCAGCAGCAAAGAGGGGGATCGGTCACCCCTCCACTTT
TRBV11-3,NA,TRBD1,TRBJ1-4,CASSTGGRNEKLFF,TGTGCCAGCAGCACAGGGGGTAGAAATGAAAAACTGTTTTTT
TRBV3-1,NA,NA,TRBJ1-3,CASSQDWESSGNTIYF,TGTGCCAGCAGCCAAGATTGGGAGAGCTCTGGAAACACCATATATTTT
TRBV13,NA,NA,TRBJ2-3,CASSGRASTDTQYF,TGTGCCAGCAGCGGACGAGCGAGCACAGATACGCAGTATTTT
TRBV3-1,few,NA,TRBJ2-7,CASSPTPLAEQYF,TGTGCCAGCAGCCCGACACCTTTGGCCGAGCAGTACTTC
TRBV20-1,NA,NA,TRBJ2-3,CSASTSSFTDTQYF,TGCAGTGCTAGCACTAGCAGTTTCACAGATACGCAGTATTTT
TRBV7-3,few,NA,TRBJ2-3,CASSRGEITDTQYF,TGTGCCAGCAGCAGGGGTGAGATCACAGATACGCAGTATTTT
TRBV5-1,few,NA,TRBJ2-4,CASSKGGENIQYF,TGCGCCAGCAGCAAAGGGGGGGAAAACATTCAGTACTTC
TRBV24-1,NA,NA,TRBJ2-3,CATDDRKRSGTDTQYF,TGTGCCACCGACGATCGGAAACGGTCCGGCACAGATACGCAGTATTTT
TRBV6-5,few,NA,TRBJ1-1,CASSWGGMNTEAFF,TGTGCCAGCAGTTGGGGGGGGATGAACACTGAAGCTTTCTTT
TRBV9,NA,NA,TRBJ2-5,CASSPRGAGETQYF,TGTGCCAGCAGCCCGAGAGGGGCCGGGGAGACCCAGTACTTC
TRBV29-1,NA,NA,TRBJ1-1,CSVEIQGTGTEAFF,TGCAGCGTTGAAATCCAGGGTACGGGCACTGAAGCTTTCTTT
TRBV20-1,few,NA,TRBJ2-3,CSARAAGGRGITDTQYF,TGCAGTGCTAGAGCGGCCGGGGGCAGGGGGATCACAGATACGCAGTATTTT
TRBV12-3/TRBV12-4,NA,NA,TRBJ2-5,CASSQHGADETQYF,TGTGCCAGCAGCCAACACGGGGCAGATGAGACCCAGTACTTC
TRBV12-3/TRBV12-4,NA,TRBD1,TRBJ1-4,CASSFGDRGESEKLFF,TGTGCCAGCAGTTTTGGGGACAGGGGGGAGAGTGAAAAACTGTTTTTT
TRBV7-6,few,NA,TRBJ2-3,CASSLRNTDTQYF,TGTGCCAGCAGCTTAAGGAACACAGATACGCAGTATTTT
TRBV7-2,few,NA,TRBJ2-1,CASSLGESSYNEQFF,TGTGCCAGCAGCTTAGGCGAGAGCTCCTACAATGAGCAGTTCTTC
TRBV2,few,TRBD2,TRBJ2-3,CASSEGRLAGAMTDTQYF,TGTGCCAGCAGTGAAGGCCGGCTAGCGGGAGCCATGACAGATACGCAGTATTTT
TRBV5-5,many,TRBD2,TRBJ2-2,CASSPSGGENTGELFF,TGTGCCAGCAGCCCGAGCGGGGGTGAAAACACCGGGGAGCTGTTTTTT
TRBV28,few,TRBD1,TRBJ2-7,CASTGTGVSEQYF,TGTGCCAGTACCGGGACAGGTGTCTCGGAGCAGTACTTC
TRBV5-1,few,NA,TRBJ1-1,CASMIGDGNTEAFF,TGCGCCAGCATGATTGGGGACGGGAACACTGAAGCTTTCTTT
TRBV5-1,few,NA,TRBJ1-6,CASRPPGQGGGGSPLHF,TGCGCCAGCAGACCTCCGGGCCAAGGGGGGGGCGGATCACCCCTCCACTTT
TRBV30,many,NA,TRBJ2-2,CAWSVGGPGGELFF,TGTGCCTGGAGTGTGGGAGGACCGGGCGGGGAGCTGTTTTTT
TRBV11-2,NA,NA,TRBJ2-6,CASSWMRGYEPGANVLTF,TGTGCCAGCAGCTGGATGCGGGGATATGAGCCTGGGGCCAACGTCCTGACTTTC
TRBV2,few,NA,TRBJ2-7,CASSTVSYEQYF,TGTGCCAGCAGTACAGTCTCCTACGAGCAGTACTTC
TRBV5-1,NA,NA,TRBJ2-6,CASSPTADAGGANVLTF,TGCGCCAGCAGCCCGACAGCAGACGCGGGGGGGGCCAACGTCCTGACTTTC
TRBV29-1,NA,NA,TRBJ2-5,CSVRAGIQETQYF,TGCAGCGTCCGCGCGGGGATCCAAGAGACCCAGTACTTC
TRBV7-9,few,TRBD1,TRBJ1-2,CASSFQDRVRSGYTF,TGTGCCAGCAGCTTCCAGGACAGGGTGCGAAGTGGCTACACCTTC
TRBV5-1,few,TRBD2,TRBJ2-2,CASRPRPAGAGELFF,TGCGCCAGCAGGCCTCGGCCAGCGGGGGCCGGGGAGCTGTTTTTT
TRBV10-3,few,TRBD1,TRBJ2-5,CAIRKTGGNQETQYF,TGTGCCATCAGGAAGACAGGGGGCAACCAAGAGACCCAGTACTTC
TRBV3-1,many,TRBD1,TRBJ2-1,CASSQPGARDRGRNEQFF,TGTGCCAGCAGCCAACCTGGAGCCCGCGACAGGGGCAGGAATGAGCAGTTCTTC
TRBV12-3/TRBV12-4,NA,NA,TRBJ1-5,CASTPTGGSGNQPQHF,TGTGCCAGCACTCCCACGGGGGGGAGCGGCAATCAGCCCCAGCATTTT
TRBV20-1,NA,TRBD2,TRBJ2-5,CSASLTSGDQETQYF,TGCAGTGCTAGCCTGACTAGCGGGGACCAAGAGACCCAGTACTTC
TRBV7-2,few,NA,TRBJ2-2,CASRNDYADQSGELFF,TGTGCCAGCAGGAATGACTACGCCGATCAGAGCGGGGAGCTGTTTTTT
TRBV6-6,few,TRBD1,TRBJ2-7,CASSTQGAAYEQYF,TGTGCCAGCAGCACCCAGGGGGCGGCTTACGAGCAGTACTTC
TRBV6-2/TRBV6-3,NA,NA,TRBJ2-1,CASSRAFEQFF,TGTGCCAGCAGTAGGGCATTCGAGCAGTTCTTC